A single sample gave rise to the 15 T cell receptor beta chains below, sequenced in a study of control samples from healthy donors and cancer patients (TCRdb year 2020). Libraries were made using the immunoSEQ multiplex PCR assay. This is the immuneACCESS table as TCRdb keeps it, with only in-frame sequences that have V and J called. A part of the clones is gone; compared with another copy, unresolved V genes explain less than half, and the rest is unexplained. A total of roughly 88,000 clones appear in this sample, approximately 91% of them only once. Of the sample, 0.85% to 1% is held by the ten largest clones. The sample comprised blood. The receptor source for this set is a woman aged 25 to 45 in good health.

V and J are TRBV27 and TRBJ2-1; TRBD2 aligns across 11 bases. With V trimmed by 6 bases and J by 10 bases, 11 bases remained unmatched. The CDR3 length is 15 residues. Germline assignment: CDR1 MNHEY and CDR2 SMNVEV (reference sequence). The DNA for the CDR3 is TGTGCCAGCAGGTCTCTCGGGACTAGCGGATCCGAGCAGTTCTTC. Translating gives CASRSLGTSGSEQFF.

The V gene is TRBV12-5, the J gene TRBJ2-2; no reliable D call. The V gene's germline CDR1 is LGHNT and CDR2 FRNRAP. The CDR3 runs 10 residues. V lost 4 bases and J 11 bases, leaving 5 bases between the germline ends. CDR3 coding DNA: TGTGCTAGTGGTTCCCACGAGCTGTTTTTT. Translated: CASGSHELFF.

This chain uses TRBV11-1 with TRBJ2-1, with a weak D call TRBD2 (6 bases). Germline V gene data show CDR1 as SGHAT and CDR2 as FQDESV (reference sequence). The CDR3 runs to 16 residues. V lost 5 bases and J lost 4, with 18 bases in between. The DNA of the CDR3 is TGTGCCAGCAGCACGGGGAGGCTAGCGAGTTACAATGAGCAGTTCTTC. Its translation: CASSTGRLASYNEQFF.

The rearrangement links TRBV3-1 (or the pseudogene TRBV3-2) to TRBJ2-7; D not certain. Trimming took 3 bases from V and 6 from J, leaving 9 bases between them. CDR3 length: 12 amino acids. The germline CDR1 and CDR2 sequences are LGHDT and YNNKEL (reference sequence). CDR3 in amino acids: CASSHTPLEQYF. The CDR3 region has the DNA TGTGCCAGCAGCCACACTCCCCTCGAGCAGTACTTC.

The chain employs TRBV19 and TRBJ1-2; D perhaps matches TRBD1 (5 bases). Trimming removed 5 bases at V and 1 base at J, with 11 bases between. CDR1 and CDR2 (germline): LNHDA, SQIVND (reference sequence). The CDR3 has 14 residues. DNA for the CDR3: TGTGCCAGTAGTCCCCTAGGGGTTAACTATGGCTACACCTTC. Its protein product is CASSPLGVNYGYTF. Full variable domain (remainder filled in from reference TRBV19 and TRBJ1-2): DGGITQSPKYLFRKEGQNVTLSCEQNLNHDAMYWYRQDPGQGLRLIYYSQIVNDFQKGDIAEGYSVSREKKESFPLTVTSAQKNPTAFYLCASSPLGVNYGYTFGSGTRLTVV.

This rearrangement joins TRBV7-9 to TRBJ2-3; no firm D call. Trimming shortened V by 3 bases and J by 1 base, and 2 bases separated the two germline ends. The CDR3 sequence is 12 residues long. Germline assignment: CDR1 SEHNR and CDR2 FQNEAQ (reference sequence). The CDR3 region is CASSFGTDTQYF. CDR3 bases: TGTGCCAGCAGCTTCGGCACAGATACGCAGTATTTT.

The V and J genes are TRBV28 and TRBJ1-4, with D unclear. The CDR3 sequence is 11 residues long. Between the trimmed V and J ends, which lost 6 bases and 13 bases, there was a span of 12 bases. Looked up from germline, CDR1 is MDHEN and CDR2 is SYDVKM. CDR3 protein: CASSNRRGLFF. The DNA of the CDR3 is TGTGCCAGCAGCAATCGACGAGGACTGTTTTTT.

V and J are TRBV12-2 and TRBJ2-3; the table's D call TRBD2 went unverified against the DNA. TRBV12-2 is labeled a pseudogene. The CDR3 has 20 residues. CDR3 sequence (DNA): TGTGCAAGTCGCTTAGCGACCCCTCCGATACTAGACTCACTCCCAGATACGCAGTATTTT. Translation gives CASRLATPPILDSLPDTQYF.

The chain links TRBV23-1 to TRBJ2-2, with unresolved D. TRBV23-1 is an ORF for which the function is uncertain. Trimming pared 6 bases from V and 8 bases from J, leaving 4 bases between. The CDR3 is 10 residues long. CDR3 sequence (DNA): TGCGCCAGCAGGAGGGGGGAGCTGTTTTTT. Translation: CASRRGELFF.

The V call is TRBV5-4, the J call TRBJ1-6; TRBD1 is a possible D gene (6 bases). Deletions cut 4 bases from V and 0 bases from J, with 14 bases between. Germline-derived CDR1 and CDR2 are SGHNT and YYREEE (reference sequence). CDR3 length: 17 amino acids. This chain's CDR3 is CASSPTGPSSYNSPLHF. CDR3 bases: TGTGCCAGCAGCCCGACAGGCCCTAGCTCCTATAATTCACCCCTCCACTTT.

This clone was counted a few times. The chain recombines TRBV6-5 with TRBJ2-7; TRBD2 is a possible D gene (5 bases). CDR1 MNHEY and CDR2 SVGAGI come from the germline V gene. V shed 6 bases and J shed 0 bases, with 9 bases lying between them. This CDR3 contains 13 residues. The CDR3 DNA reads TGTGCCAGCAGGTTACGGGACTCCTACGAGCAGTACTTC. Its translation: CASRLRDSYEQYF.

The chain recombines TRBV5-4 with TRBJ2-7; TRBD2 agrees at 9 bases. The CDR3 contains 15 residues. After removal of 7 bases from V and 7 bases from J, the junction contained 15 bases not matched to a gene. Germline CDR1 reads SGHNT; CDR2 reads YYREEE (reference sequence). The CDR3 region has the DNA TGTGCCAGCCGGCCGAGGGAAGCGGGAGGTGGGGAGCAGTACTTC. Protein product: CASRPREAGGGEQYF.

V gene TRBV5-6 combines with J gene TRBJ2-5, with D uncertain. In germline, CDR1 is SGHDT, CDR2 YYEEEE. Deletions cut 0 bases from V and 4 bases from J, with 19 bases between. The CDR3 covers 17 residues. CDR3 DNA: TGTGCCAGCAGCTTGGGGAGTGACACAGATTGGCCAGAGACCCAGTACTTC. Amino acids: CASSLGSDTDWPETQYF.

This chain uses TRBV30 with TRBJ2-1; 11 nucleotides match TRBD2. Trimming at V came to 8 bases and at J to 3 bases, leaving 9 bases not matched to a gene. Germline values: CDR1 GTSNPN, CDR2 SVGIG (reference sequence). This CDR3 is built from 15 residues. The CDR3 DNA follows: TGTGCCGGTAAAATAGCGGGGGGGCTCTACAATGAGCAGTTCTTC. Protein: CAGKIAGGLYNEQFF.

This chain connects TRBV23-1 to TRBJ1-2; D may be TRBD1 (5 bases). TRBV23-1 qualifies as an ORF whose function is uncertain. V was clipped by 4 bases and J by 3 bases, with 27 bases between them. This CDR3 is built from 19 residues. DNA for the CDR3: TGCGCCAGCAGTCCGCGGTCGGGGGAGGGCCCAACGGTGGACTATGGCTACACCTTC. Translation gives CASSPRSGEGPTVDYGYTF.